A single TCR beta chain is shown here with its context. These data belong to a study of CD8 T cells in Susac syndrome. The CDR3 extends over 15 amino acids. CDR1 and CDR2 from the germline V gene are MNHEY and SVGEGT. V was clipped by 5 bases and J by 8 bases; unmatched bases: 9. Random hexamers primed reverse transcription of roughly 0.5 to 1 ug RNA. TCRdb re-called the immunoSEQ multiplex PCR reads with MiXCR, one entry per CDR3 protein. This sample carries over 150,000 distinct CDR3 sequences, roughly 92% of them seen once, and the ten largest clones take more than 0.08%. This TCR came from a human donor with multiple sclerosis. The sequencing input was CD4+ T cells from PBMCs. The gene calls are TRBV6-2 or TRBV6-3 and TRBJ2-1; 10 bases match TRBD2. Here the CDR3 DNA reads TGTGCCAGCAGTCCAAAGGCTAGCGGGAGCTATGAGCAGTTCTTC. This translates into CASSPKASGSYEQFF.